These 9 T cell receptor beta chains share one sample of origin, sequenced in a study of radiotherapy plus CTLA-4 blockade in lung cancer. The data were produced by immunoSEQ multiplex PCR, yet TCRdb's version contains in-frame clones alone and is incomplete. Here the sample spans tens of thousands of clones, around 75% being singletons. The material was peripheral blood, obtained from a patient treated with radiotherapy plus ipilimumab. The receptors here all came from a human donor with non-small cell lung cancer that progressed on radiotherapy plus ipilimumab.

CDR3 region: CASAGKNIQYF. The CDR3 DNA follows: TGTGCCAGTGCAGGAAAAAACATTCAGTACTTC. The chain employs TRBV25-1 and TRBJ2-4; D gene ambiguous. This CDR3 spans 11 amino acids. Germline V gene sequence: CDR1 MGHDK, CDR2 SYGVNS. Trimming stripped 9 bases from V and 4 bases from J, with 7 bases between.

The chain couples TRBV10-3 to TRBJ2-5; 9 bases line up with TRBD2. V was clipped by 0 bases and J by 4 bases; unmatched bases: 0. CDR1 is ENHRY and CDR2 is SYGVKD in the germline V gene. This CDR3 comprises 14 residues. CDR3 amino acids: CAISESAGGETQYF. The CDR3 coding sequence is TGTGCCATCAGTGAGTCAGCGGGGGGAGAGACCCAGTACTTC.

The V and J genes are TRBV27 and TRBJ2-7, with D perhaps matching TRBD1 (7 bases). The germline V and J ends were trimmed by 5 bases and 2 bases, with 16 bases remaining between them. CDR1 and CDR2 from the germline V gene are MNHEY and SMNVEV (reference sequence). This CDR3 contains 15 residues. In DNA form, the CDR3 reads TGTGCCAGCAGTCCCAGACAGGGAGGACCCTACGAGCAGTACTTC. This encodes CASSPRQGGPYEQYF.

The V and J genes are TRBV7-6 and TRBJ2-2; D possibly uses TRBD1 or TRBD2 (5 bases each). CDR1 and CDR2 from the germline V gene are SGHVS and FNYEAQ. Between the trimmed V and J ends, which lost 4 bases and 7 bases, there was a span of 16 bases. This CDR3 region has 15 residues. In DNA, the CDR3 is TGTGCCAGCAGCTCCGGGGCGTCCGTCGGCGGGGAGCTGTTTTTT. This codes for CASSSGASVGGELFF. The variable domain in full, with the rest retrieved from reference TRBV7-6 and TRBJ2-2, is GAGVSQSPRYKVTKRGQDVALRCDPISGHVSLYWYRQALGQGPEFLTYFNYEAQQDKSGLPNDRFSAERPEGSISTLTIQRTEQRDSAMYRCASSSGASVGGELFFGEGSRLTVL.

V and J are TRBV27 and TRBJ2-7; 10 nucleotides agree with TRBD2. V gave up 3 bases and J gave up 6 bases; unmatched junction bases: 11. CDR1 MNHEY and CDR2 SMNVEV come from the germline V gene (reference sequence). CDR3 size: 16 residues. The CDR3 spells CASSFTGLARKSEQYF. Written as DNA, the CDR3 is TGTGCCAGCAGTTTCACGGGACTAGCGCGCAAAAGCGAGCAGTACTTC.

Regarding this clone: At one of its ends the junction is not consistent with the germline gene, which may arise from a read error. The rearrangement uses TRBV7-7 and TRBJ2-5; D perhaps matches TRBD2 (5 bases). The CDR3 consists of 16 residues. Germline V CDR1 and CDR2: SSHAT, FNYEAQ (reference sequence). In nucleotides, the CDR3 is TGTGCTAGCAGCTTAGGGCGGGCCGTTCTCCAAGAGACCCAGTACTTC. Amino acid sequence: CASSLGRAVLQETQYF.

This chain connects TRBV6-8 to TRBJ1-1; D gene unclear. The germline CDR1 and CDR2 sequences are MNHGY and SAAAGT. There are 13 residues in the CDR3. V lost 0 bases, J lost 2 bases, and 4 bases lay in between. The CDR3 bases are TGTGCCAGCAGTTACTCGGACAACACTGAAGCTTTCTTT. It yields the protein CASSYSDNTEAFF.

The genes are TRBV6-5 and TRBJ2-2; D not certain. The ends were cut back, 6 bases at V and 7 bases at J, with 12 bases in the middle. CDR1 MNHEY and CDR2 SVGAGI come from the germline V gene. This CDR3 is built from 13 residues. CDR3 in DNA: TGTGCCAGCAGCCCTGTAGGGAACGGGGAGCTGTTTTTT. Its translation is CASSPVGNGELFF.

This clone was observed a handful of times. The chain employs TRBV7-8 and TRBJ2-1, with 9 bases lining up with TRBD1. This CDR3 has 17 amino acids. Germline values: CDR1 SGHVS, CDR2 FQNEAQ. Trimming removed 1 base from V and 5 bases from J; junction bases left unmatched: 9. Here the CDR3 DNA reads TGTGCCAGCAGCTTAGGGACAGGGGTCCCCTCACACAATGAGCAGTTCTTC. It encodes CASSLGTGVPSHNEQFF.